This record covers a single TCR beta chain. CDR1 and CDR2 (germline): MNHEY, SVGEGT. This CDR3 contains 12 residues. V gave up 6 bases and J gave up 7 bases; unmatched junction bases: 5. These data are taken from a study of blood T cell repertoires in COVID-19. A Seattle source enrolled patients during active infection and followed them longitudinally. In the authors' workflow: How many nucleated cells were present was estimated from reference gene primer amplification. Profiling relied on immunoSEQ multiplex PCR, and the TCRdb table lists in-frame clones only, not all of them. D and trimming come from the DNA, and the V and J calls and clone size come from that table. Counted here are some 300,000 clones, about nine tenths occurring once; the ten biggest clones make up 1.5% to 2%.

The chain uses TRBV6-2 or TRBV6-3 and TRBJ1-2; 7 bases line up with TRBD1. The source material was peripheral blood. This TCR was recovered from a woman in her twenties or thirties with COVID-19, enrolled during active disease. This CDR3 is CASSRTGAGYTF. The CDR3 nucleotides read TGTGCCAGCAGCAGGACAGGTGCTGGCTACACCTTC.